This entry concerns a single T cell receptor beta chain. The data are from a study of blood T cell repertoires in COVID-19. At the level of the study: Samples came from the United States, Italy and Spain, spanning acute and convalescent COVID-19. In each case, the material was cDNA or gDNA derived from T cells, B-cell-depleted T cells, or PBMCs.

V lost 4 bases and J lost 3, with 15 bases in between. Germline values: CDR1 LNHDA, CDR2 SQIVND (reference sequence). The CDR3 loop spans 15 amino acids. Seattle enrolled patients during active infection and tracked them longitudinally. Original handling: Nucleated cell counts were estimated from reference gene primer amplification. Sequencing used immunoSEQ multiplex PCR; TCRdb keeps in-frame clones, though not all of them. The V and J calls and clone size were taken over from that table, and D and trimming were inferred from the DNA. The table lists tens of thousands of clones, approximately 90% of them singletons.

Sequenced input: peripheral blood. The J gene is TRBJ1-2, the V gene TRBV19, with D perhaps TRBD1 (5 bases). The clonotype originates from a woman aged 60-70 years with COVID-19, enrolled during active disease. CDR3 DNA: TGTGCCAGTAGTACCTACAGGAGTTCATACTATGGCTACACCTTC. Encoded protein: CASSTYRSSYYGYTF.